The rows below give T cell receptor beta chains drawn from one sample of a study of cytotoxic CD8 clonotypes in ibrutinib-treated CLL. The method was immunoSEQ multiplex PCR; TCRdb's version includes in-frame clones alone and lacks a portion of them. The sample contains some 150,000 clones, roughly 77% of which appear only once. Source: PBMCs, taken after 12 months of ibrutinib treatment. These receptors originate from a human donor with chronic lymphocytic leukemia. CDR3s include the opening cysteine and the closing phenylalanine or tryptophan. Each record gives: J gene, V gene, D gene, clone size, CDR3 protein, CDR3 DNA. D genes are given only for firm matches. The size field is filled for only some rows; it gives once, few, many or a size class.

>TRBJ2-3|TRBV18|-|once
CASSRIPGHTISTDTQYF
TGTGCCAGCTCACGGATCCCGGGACATACGATTAGCACAGATACGCAGTATTTT
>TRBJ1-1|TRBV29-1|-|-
CSGNRGGKAEAFF
TGCAGCGGAAACCGCGGGGGTAAGGCTGAAGCTTTCTTT
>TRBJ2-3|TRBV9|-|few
CASSVVSSRDTQYF
TGTGCCAGCAGCGTAGTATCCTCCCGGGATACGCAGTATTTT
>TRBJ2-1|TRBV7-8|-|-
CASILYNEQFF
TGTGCCAGCATCCTTTACAATGAGCAGTTCTTC
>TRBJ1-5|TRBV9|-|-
CASSGGWGNQPQHF
TGTGCCAGCAGCGGGGGTTGGGGCAATCAGCCCCAGCATTTT
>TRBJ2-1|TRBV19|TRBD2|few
CASSPDLGAGGYNEQFF
TGTGCCAGTAGTCCCGACCTGGGCGCGGGGGGTTACAATGAGCAGTTCTTC
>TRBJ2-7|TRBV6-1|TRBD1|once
CASNGQGEQYF
TGTGCCAGCAATGGACAGGGCGAGCAGTACTTC
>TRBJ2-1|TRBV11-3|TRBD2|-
CASSVGTSGFDEQFF
TGTGCCAGCAGCGTCGGGACTAGCGGTTTCGATGAGCAGTTCTTC
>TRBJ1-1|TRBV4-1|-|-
CASSLTTGIGPEAFF
TGCGCCAGCAGCCTTACTACTGGGATAGGCCCTGAAGCTTTCTTT
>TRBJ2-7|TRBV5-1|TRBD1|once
CASSSRDRAYEQYF
TGCGCCAGCAGCTCCCGGGACAGAGCCTACGAGCAGTACTTC
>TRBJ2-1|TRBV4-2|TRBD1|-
CASSQEGQGAPQFF
TGTGCCAGCAGCCAAGAGGGACAGGGGGCTCCGCAGTTCTTC
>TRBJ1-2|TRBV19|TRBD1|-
CASSIMGQNYGYTF
TGTGCCAGTAGTATAATGGGACAGAACTATGGCTACACCTTC
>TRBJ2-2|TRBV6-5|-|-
CASSLDTNTGELFF
TGTGCCAGCAGTCTGGACACGAACACCGGGGAGCTGTTTTTT
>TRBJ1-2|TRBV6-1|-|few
CASSDGLWGYGYTF
TGTGCCAGCAGCGATGGTCTCTGGGGGTATGGCTACACCTTC
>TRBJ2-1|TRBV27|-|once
CASSLSVPIYNEQFF
TGTGCCAGCAGTTTATCTGTTCCTATTTACAATGAGCAGTTCTTC
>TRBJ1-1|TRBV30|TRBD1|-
CAWDRGETEAFF
TGTGCCTGGGACAGGGGAGAAACTGAAGCTTTCTTT
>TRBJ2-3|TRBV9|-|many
CASSVGEGGTDTQYF
TGTGCCAGCAGCGTAGGGGAGGGGGGCACAGATACGCAGTATTTT